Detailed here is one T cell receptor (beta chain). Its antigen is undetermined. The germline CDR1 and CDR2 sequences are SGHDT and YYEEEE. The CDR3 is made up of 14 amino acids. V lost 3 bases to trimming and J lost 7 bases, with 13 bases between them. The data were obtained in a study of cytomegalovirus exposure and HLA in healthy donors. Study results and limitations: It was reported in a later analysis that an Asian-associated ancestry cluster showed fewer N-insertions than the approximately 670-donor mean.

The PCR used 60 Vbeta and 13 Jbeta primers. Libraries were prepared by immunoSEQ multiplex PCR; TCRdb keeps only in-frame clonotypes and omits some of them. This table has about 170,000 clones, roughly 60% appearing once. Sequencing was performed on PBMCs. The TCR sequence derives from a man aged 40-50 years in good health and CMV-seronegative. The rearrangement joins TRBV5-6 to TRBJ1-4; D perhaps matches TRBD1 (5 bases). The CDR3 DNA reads TGTGCCAGCAGCTCCCAAGGGGCCGGTGAAAAACTGTTTTTT. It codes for CASSSQGAGEKLFF.